The subject of this entry is one T cell receptor (beta chain). Its antigen is still unknown. Just one base apart from a much larger clone, this may be a read error. Combining a sample-barcoded 5' primer with a J-beta primer mix, a second PCR ran for roughly 6 to 12 cycles. TCRdb used MiXCR to reprocess the 5' RACE reads, holding one entry per CDR3 protein. This table holds fewer than 950,000 distinct CDR3 sequences, roughly 40% found once. These data originate in a study of blood T cells in healthy people across ages. Study-level findings and limits: Greater diversity and more naive CD4+ cells were seen in long-lived donors than in aged donors.

This clonotype was obtained from a man between 18 and 29 years old in good health. The sequenced material came from blood.

CDR3 nucleotide sequence: TGCGCCAGCAGCCAAGGGGGACTCCCCAAGCAGCCCCAGCATTTT. Translating it yields CASSQGGLPKQPQHF. The chain has TRBV4-1 and TRBJ1-5, with D perhaps TRBD1 (5 bases). This CDR3 has 15 amino acids. V lost 1 base and J lost 7, with 14 bases in between. Germline V CDR1 and CDR2: MGHRA, YSYEKL.